Detailed here is one T cell receptor beta chain. Germline lookup yields CDR1 MDHEN and CDR2 SYDVKM. With 2 bases removed from V and 8 bases from J, the gap between germline ends came to 15 bases. The CDR3 spans 14 residues. This entry comes from a study of radiotherapy plus CTLA-4 blockade in lung cancer. The repertoire was sequenced with immunoSEQ multiplex PCR; TCRdb's copy has only in-frame clones and lacks some. The data show about 49,000 clones, over 75% seen once. This material consisted of peripheral blood, taken from a patient treated with radiotherapy plus ipilimumab. The chain joins TRBV28 to TRBJ1-2; no firm D call. This TCR came from a human donor with non-small cell lung cancer whose response to radiotherapy plus ipilimumab could not be evaluated. CDR3 in DNA: TGTGCCAGCAGTTTAAATCGGGGTCTTGGGGGCTACACCTTC. The encoded protein is CASSLNRGLGGYTF.